These T cell receptor beta chains were read from a single sample in a study of cytomegalovirus exposure and HLA in healthy donors. Sequencing was performed with immunoSEQ multiplex PCR; in TCRdb, only in-frame clones are kept and a portion is missing. The sample includes roughly 120,000 clones, roughly 84% of them seen just once. Sequenced: PBMCs. These receptors all stem from a woman in her late teens or twenties in good health and CMV-seropositive. Each CDR3 is given with its conserved first and last residue. Each record gives: V gene, J gene, D gene, clone size, CDR3 protein, CDR3 DNA. The D gene is left open where the match is weak. Only some rows state a clone size, as once, few, many or a class for expanded clones.

>TRBV4-1|TRBJ2-1|TRBD2|NA
CASSQVVAGGDNEQFF
TGCGCCAGCAGCCAAGTCGTAGCGGGGGGAGACAATGAGCAGTTCTTC
>TRBV19|TRBJ2-1|TRBD2|NA
CATRLAGDNEQFF
TGTGCCACCAGACTAGCGGGGGACAATGAGCAGTTCTTC
>TRBV11-2|TRBJ1-6|NA|NA
CASSLDRSPLHF
TGTGCCAGCAGCTTAGACCGTTCACCCCTCCACTTT
>TRBV4-2|TRBJ2-5|NA|NA
CASSQDSYETQYF
TGTGCCAGCAGCCAAGATTCTTATGAGACCCAGTACTTC
>TRBV6-5|TRBJ2-2|NA|NA
CASSYVEGVTGELFF
TGTGCCAGCAGTTACGTGGAGGGTGTCACCGGGGAGCTGTTTTTT
>TRBV9|TRBJ2-1|NA|NA
CASSAREIFFSPNEQFF
TGTGCCAGCAGCGCTCGTGAGATATTTTTTTCCCCCAATGAGCAGTTCTTC
>TRBV18|TRBJ2-7|TRBD1|NA
CASSPGTDPYEQYF
TGTGCCAGCTCACCCGGGACAGACCCCTACGAGCAGTACTTC
>TRBV6-6|TRBJ2-2|NA|NA
CASRRDTGELFF
TGTGCCAGCAGGCGGGACACCGGGGAGCTGTTTTTT
>TRBV11-3|TRBJ2-1|TRBD2|few
CASSWGGGSYNEQFF
TGTGCCAGCAGCTGGGGCGGGGGTTCCTACAATGAGCAGTTCTTC
>TRBV5-1|TRBJ1-2|NA|few
CASSLPGGLDVYGYTF
TGCGCCAGCAGCCTCCCCGGGGGGCTTGATGTCTATGGCTACACCTTC
>TRBV5-4|TRBJ2-7|NA|NA
CASSLGGGPLPYEQYF
TGTGCCAGCAGCTTAGGAGGGGGCCCACTTCCCTACGAGCAGTACTTC